This T cell receptor (beta chain) was retrieved from a study of blood T cells in healthy people across ages. Points from the study as a whole: Expanded clonotype changes were possibly confounded by unknown donor CMV status.

PCR was performed a second time for roughly 7 to 12 cycles using a sample-barcoded 5' primer and a J-beta primer mix. TCRdb fed the 5' RACE reads into MiXCR, producing one record per CDR3 protein. Of roughly 790,000 distinct CDR3 sequences listed, 43% were seen once; the top ten hold roughly 20%. Whenever a sample was processed, at least 6 million PBMCs were isolated. V lost 0 bases and J lost 13, with 24 bases in between. Germline V lookup: CDR1 LGHNA, CDR2 YNFKEQ. The CDR3 runs 16 residues. A note on this clonotype: Antigen specificity is unknown. This may arise from a read error, as a much more abundant clone is one base away.

The source is a woman aged 60-70 years in good health. Source material: blood. This chain connects TRBV4-2 to TRBJ2-5; D gene uncertain. CDR3 region: CASSQDATEFHDERYF. The CDR3 DNA is TGTGCCAGCAGCCAAGACGCAACCGAGTTTCACGACGAGCGGTACTTC.